These T cell receptor beta chains were read from a single sample in a study of T cell changes during pregnancy in multiple sclerosis. The table came from immunoSEQ multiplex PCR; TCRdb's copy has only in-frame clones and leaves some out. The sample records tens of thousands of clones, around 90% being singletons. Sequencing used peripheral blood, obtained in the second trimester of pregnancy. The receptors come from a female donor with multiple sclerosis, enrolled in a pregnancy study. The CDR3 runs from the conserved cysteine through the conserved F or W. D genes are given only for firm matches. Rows may omit the clone size; those that give it use once, few, many or a size class.

>few|TRBJ1-2|.|TRBV2
CASSNSGYTF
TGTGCCAGCAGTAATTCGGGCTACACCTTC
>once|TRBJ2-5|.|TRBV19
CASSISVGETQYF
TGTGCCAGTAGTATATCGGTTGGAGAGACCCAGTACTTC
>.|TRBJ2-3|TRBD1|TRBV7-9
CASSQTTGRTDTQYF
TGTGCCAGCAGCCAAACGACAGGGCGGACAGATACGCAGTATTTT
>once|TRBJ1-3|TRBD1|TRBV5-5
CASSSRTGGVNTIYF
TGTGCCAGCAGCTCCCGAACAGGGGGAGTTAACACCATATATTTT
>.|TRBJ2-7|.|TRBV6-5
CASSYARGSAQYF
TGTGCCAGCAGTTACGCCCGGGGGTCGGCGCAGTACTTC
>.|TRBJ2-3|.|TRBV5-1
CASSFRARVADTQYF
TGCGCCAGCAGCTTTCGTGCCAGGGTGGCAGATACGCAGTATTTT
>once|TRBJ2-3|TRBD2|TRBV4-1
CASSAGLVLPDTQYF
TGCGCCAGCAGCGCGGGACTAGTACTCCCAGATACGCAGTATTTT
>.|TRBJ2-1|TRBD2|TRBV11-2
CASSLLPGLAGYNEQFF
TGTGCCAGCAGCCTTCTACCGGGACTAGCGGGTTACAATGAGCAGTTCTTC
>.|TRBJ1-1|.|TRBV14
CASREGGRFEAFF
TGTGCCAGCAGGGAGGGCGGGCGGTTTGAAGCTTTCTTT
>.|TRBJ2-7|.|TRBV28
CASSPPGYEQYF
TGTGCCAGCAGTCCCCCAGGCTACGAGCAGTACTTC
>.|TRBJ1-4|TRBD1|TRBV12-5
CASGPAQGAQLNEKLFF
TGTGCTAGTGGCCCCGCGCAGGGGGCGCAGCTTAATGAAAAACTGTTTTTT
>.|TRBJ1-4|TRBD1|TRBV5-4
CASSQERDREGPNEKLFF
TGCGCCAGCAGCCAAGAACGGGACAGGGAAGGTCCGAATGAAAAACTGTTTTTT
>.|TRBJ1-2|.|TRBV11-2
CATSEFAIIADGYTF
TGTGCCACCAGCGAGTTTGCGATTATCGCGGATGGCTACACCTTC
>.|TRBJ2-7|TRBD2|TRBV30
CAWPDTSGTNYEQYF
TGTGCCTGGCCGGATACTAGCGGGACTAACTACGAGCAGTACTTC
>.|TRBJ1-1|.|TRBV5-8
CASSLGQVNTEAFF
TGTGCCAGCAGCTTGGGACAGGTGAACACTGAAGCTTTCTTT
>.|TRBJ2-7|TRBD2|TRBV6-1
CASSEALGGAGEQYF
TGTGCCAGCAGTGAAGCGCTCGGGGGGGCCGGAGAGCAGTACTTC
>.|TRBJ2-3|.|TRBV11-2
CASSPSGGGSPDTQYF
TGTGCCAGCAGCCCGTCAGGAGGGGGCTCCCCAGATACGCAGTATTTT
>once|TRBJ2-1|.|TRBV30
CAWSVPDEQFF
TGTGCCTGGAGTGTACCGGATGAGCAGTTCTTC
>.|TRBJ1-1|.|TRBV7-2
CASNRVPNTEAFF
TGTGCCAGCAACCGAGTTCCGAACACTGAAGCTTTCTTT
>.|TRBJ1-2|.|TRBV27
CASSFTPTPRPNYGYTF
TGTGCCAGCAGTTTTACACCAACCCCTCGCCCTAACTATGGCTACACCTTC
>once|TRBJ2-5|TRBD1|TRBV7-9
CASSPPGQGRETQYF
TGTGCCAGCAGCCCGCCGGGACAGGGGAGGGAGACCCAGTACTTC
>.|TRBJ1-5|.|TRBV7-8
CASSAVRSRNQPQHF
TGTGCCAGCAGCGCTGTGCGGTCTCGCAATCAGCCCCAGCATTTT
>many|TRBJ2-7|TRBD2|TRBV2
CAGGTSGHYEQYF
TGTGCCGGCGGGACTAGCGGGCACTACGAGCAGTACTTC
>.|TRBJ1-4|TRBD1|TRBV2
CASSYGTGGYGTNEKLFF
TGTGCCAGCAGTTACGGGACAGGGGGCTATGGAACTAATGAAAAACTGTTTTTT
>few|TRBJ1-1|.|TRBV5-5
CASSLERGGTEAFF
TGTGCCAGCAGCTTGGAGCGGGGGGGGACTGAAGCTTTCTTT
>few|TRBJ2-7|TRBD2|TRBV9
CASSVEGTSGTDYEQYF
TGTGCCAGCAGCGTAGAAGGAACTAGCGGGACGGACTACGAGCAGTACTTC
>.|TRBJ2-5|.|TRBV2
CASSFAGYWTDQETQYF
TGTGCCAGCAGTTTTGCCGGATATTGGACAGACCAAGAGACCCAGTACTTC
>.|TRBJ1-3|.|TRBV7-9
CASSPPPRLGNTIYF
TGTGCCAGCAGCCCACCCCCGAGGCTAGGAAACACCATATATTTT
>.|TRBJ2-6|.|TRBV6-1
CASNLGDSGANVLTF
TGTGCCAGCAACCTCGGAGACTCTGGGGCCAACGTCCTGACTTTC
>.|TRBJ2-7|TRBD2|TRBV29-1
CSVELAGLYEQYF
TGCAGCGTTGAACTAGCGGGGCTCTACGAGCAGTACTTC
>.|TRBJ2-3|TRBD2|TRBV28
CASSFLAGTDTQYF
TGTGCCAGCAGTTTTCTAGCGGGCACAGATACGCAGTATTTT
>.|TRBJ2-1|TRBD2|TRBV9
CASSVDSGSFNNEQFF
TGTGCCAGCAGCGTAGATAGCGGGAGTTTTAACAATGAGCAGTTCTTC
>.|TRBJ1-1|TRBD1|TRBV27
CASSVYGTGENEAFF
TGTGCCAGCAGTGTATACGGGACAGGGGAGAATGAAGCTTTCTTT
>.|TRBJ2-7|TRBD1|TRBV2
CASRGQGAVYEQYF
TGTGCCAGCAGGGGACAGGGGGCAGTTTACGAGCAGTACTTC
>.|TRBJ1-1|.|TRBV7-3
CASSLTTLRQRSMNTEAFF
TGTGCCAGCAGCTTAACGACTTTGCGCCAGAGAAGTATGAACACTGAAGCTTTCTTT
>.|TRBJ1-2|.|TRBV5-1
CASSPSGTGGYTF
TGCGCCAGCAGTCCCTCGGGAACTGGGGGCTACACCTTC
>.|TRBJ2-1|TRBD2|TRBV5-5
CASRNRRTSGRNEQFF
TGTGCCAGCAGAAACCGACGGACTAGCGGGAGAAATGAGCAGTTCTTC
>.|TRBJ2-3|.|TRBV21-1
CASSKVRTGGPDTQYF
TGTGCCAGCAGCAAAGTCCGGACAGGGGGCCCAGATACGCAGTATTTT
>once|TRBJ1-1|.|TRBV14
CASSPPGLYRTEAFF
TGTGCCAGCAGCCCACCCGGACTTTATCGGACTGAAGCTTTCTTT
>.|TRBJ2-3|.|TRBV28
CASSLTGGLFTDTQYF
TGTGCCAGCAGTTTAACGGGGGGCTTGTTCACAGATACGCAGTATTTT
>once|TRBJ2-1|TRBD1|TRBV7-2
CASSPKDRWGFYNEQFF
TGTGCCAGCAGCCCAAAGGACAGGTGGGGCTTCTACAATGAGCAGTTCTTC
>once|TRBJ2-2|.|TRBV15
CATSRGGQGTGELFF
TGTGCCACCAGCAGAGGCGGGCAAGGCACCGGGGAGCTGTTTTTT
>once|TRBJ2-3|.|TRBV5-1
CASSSHYRGTDTQYF
TGCGCCAGCAGCTCCCACTACAGGGGCACAGATACGCAGTATTTT
>.|TRBJ2-5|TRBD1|TRBV11-1
CASSPDRGRETQYF
TGTGCCAGCAGCCCCGACAGGGGGCGGGAGACCCAGTACTTC
>.|TRBJ2-7|.|TRBV5-8
CASSLAGFSYEQYF
TGTGCCAGCAGCTTGGCGGGGTTCTCCTACGAGCAGTACTTC
>.|TRBJ2-1|.|TRBV6-1
CASSEEVGASYNEQFF
TGTGCCAGCAGTGAAGAAGTTGGGGCTTCCTACAATGAGCAGTTCTTC
>once|TRBJ2-7|TRBD2|TRBV2
CASSVGLAGYEQYF
TGTGCCAGCAGTGTGGGGCTAGCGGGTTATGAGCAGTACTTC
>.|TRBJ2-1|.|TRBV5-8
CASSLYVGEQFF
TGTGCCAGCAGCTTGTACGTCGGTGAGCAGTTCTTC
>.|TRBJ1-5|.|TRBV6-5
CASRDRGGTQPQHF
TGTGCCAGCAGGGATCGGGGGGGGACTCAGCCCCAGCATTTT
>.|TRBJ2-5|.|TRBV9
CASSVLGQKQETQYF
TGTGCCAGCAGCGTACTTGGACAGAAACAAGAGACCCAGTACTTC
>few|TRBJ2-7|.|TRBV29-1
CSVWLLRGPYEQYF
TGCAGCGTTTGGCTCTTGCGGGGGCCCTACGAGCAGTACTTC
>.|TRBJ2-2|.|TRBV27
CASSPDRIANTGELFF
TGTGCCAGCAGCCCCGACAGAATTGCGAACACCGGGGAGCTGTTTTTT
>.|TRBJ1-1|TRBD1|TRBV25-1
CASTGGLGAFF
TGTGCCAGCACAGGGGGCCTAGGAGCTTTCTTT
>.|TRBJ2-4|.|TRBV4-3
CASSQDLNSPIQYF
TGCGCCAGCAGCCAAGATTTGAACAGCCCCATTCAGTACTTC